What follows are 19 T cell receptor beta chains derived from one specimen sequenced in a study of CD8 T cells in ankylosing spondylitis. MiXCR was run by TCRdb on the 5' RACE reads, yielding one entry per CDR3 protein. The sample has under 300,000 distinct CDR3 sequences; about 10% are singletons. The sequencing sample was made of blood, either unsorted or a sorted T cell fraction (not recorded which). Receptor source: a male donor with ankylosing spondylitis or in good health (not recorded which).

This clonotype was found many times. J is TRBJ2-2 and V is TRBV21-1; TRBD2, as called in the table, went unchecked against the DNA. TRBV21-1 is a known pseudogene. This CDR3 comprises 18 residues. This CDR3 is CASSNSEGLASNTGELFF. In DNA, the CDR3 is TGTGCCAGCAGCAATTCTGAGGGACTAGCCTCGAACACCGGGGAGCTGTTTTTT.

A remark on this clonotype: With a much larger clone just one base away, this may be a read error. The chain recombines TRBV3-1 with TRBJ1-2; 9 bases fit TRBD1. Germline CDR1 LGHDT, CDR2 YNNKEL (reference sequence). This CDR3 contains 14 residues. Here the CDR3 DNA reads TGTGCCAGCATCCAAACAGGGGGCGGTGAAGGCTACACCTTC. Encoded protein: CASIQTGGGEGYTF.

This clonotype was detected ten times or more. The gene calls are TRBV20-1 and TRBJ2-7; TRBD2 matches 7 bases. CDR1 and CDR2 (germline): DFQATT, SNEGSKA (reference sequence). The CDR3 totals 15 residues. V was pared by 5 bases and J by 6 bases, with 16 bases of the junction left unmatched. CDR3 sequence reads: CSADHGGGGRPEQYF. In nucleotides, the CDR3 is TGCAGTGCTGACCATGGGGGGGGAGGGCGGCCCGAGCAGTACTTC.

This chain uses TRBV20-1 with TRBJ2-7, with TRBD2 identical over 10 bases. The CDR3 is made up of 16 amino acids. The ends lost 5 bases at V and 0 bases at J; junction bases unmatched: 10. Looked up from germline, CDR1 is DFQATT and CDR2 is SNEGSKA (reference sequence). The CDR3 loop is CSASGTSATFSYEQYF. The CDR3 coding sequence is TGCAGTGCTTCCGGGACTAGCGCAACCTTCTCCTACGAGCAGTACTTC.

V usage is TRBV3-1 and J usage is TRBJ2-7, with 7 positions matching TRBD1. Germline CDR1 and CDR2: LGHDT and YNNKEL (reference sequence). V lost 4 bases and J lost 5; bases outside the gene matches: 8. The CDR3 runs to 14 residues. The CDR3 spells CASSLGGAKNEQYF. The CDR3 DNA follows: TGTGCCAGCAGCCTAGGGGGCGCGAAAAACGAGCAGTACTTC.

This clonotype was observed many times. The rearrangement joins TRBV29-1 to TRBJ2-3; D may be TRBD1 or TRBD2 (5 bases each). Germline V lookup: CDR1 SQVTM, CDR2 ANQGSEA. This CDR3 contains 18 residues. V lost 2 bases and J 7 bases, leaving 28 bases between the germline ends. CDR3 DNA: TGCAGCGTTGAAATGGCCGTTCTTTTGGGGGACCCTAGAAATACGCAGTATTTT. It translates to CSVEMAVLLGDPRNTQYF.

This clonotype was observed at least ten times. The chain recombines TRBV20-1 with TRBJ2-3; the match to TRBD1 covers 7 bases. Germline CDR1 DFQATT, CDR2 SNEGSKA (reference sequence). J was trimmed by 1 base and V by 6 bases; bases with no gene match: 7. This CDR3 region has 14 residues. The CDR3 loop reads CSARDSLGTDTQYF. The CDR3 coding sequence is TGCAGTGCGAGGGACAGCCTGGGCACAGATACGCAGTATTTT.

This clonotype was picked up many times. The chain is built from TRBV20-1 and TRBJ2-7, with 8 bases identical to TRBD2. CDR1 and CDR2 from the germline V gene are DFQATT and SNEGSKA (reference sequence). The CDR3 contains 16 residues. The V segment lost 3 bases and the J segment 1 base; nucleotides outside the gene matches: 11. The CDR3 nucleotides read TGCAGTGCTAGGAGCCTAGCGGGTCTGGAGTCCTACGAGCAGTACTTC. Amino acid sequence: CSARSLAGLESYEQYF.

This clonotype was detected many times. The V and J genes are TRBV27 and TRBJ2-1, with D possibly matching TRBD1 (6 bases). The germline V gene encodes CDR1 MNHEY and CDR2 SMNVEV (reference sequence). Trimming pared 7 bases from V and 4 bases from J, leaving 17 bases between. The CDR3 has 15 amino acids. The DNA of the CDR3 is TGTGCCAGCAACCTAGGGGGTGGGGGATACAATGAGCAGTTCTTC. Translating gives CASNLGGGGYNEQFF.

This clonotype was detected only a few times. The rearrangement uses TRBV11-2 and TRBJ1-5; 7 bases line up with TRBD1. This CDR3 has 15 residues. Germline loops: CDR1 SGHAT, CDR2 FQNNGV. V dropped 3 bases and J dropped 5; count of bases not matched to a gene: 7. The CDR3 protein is CASSLSPDRDQPQHF. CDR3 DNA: TGTGCCAGCAGCTTGAGCCCCGACAGGGATCAGCCCCAGCATTTT.

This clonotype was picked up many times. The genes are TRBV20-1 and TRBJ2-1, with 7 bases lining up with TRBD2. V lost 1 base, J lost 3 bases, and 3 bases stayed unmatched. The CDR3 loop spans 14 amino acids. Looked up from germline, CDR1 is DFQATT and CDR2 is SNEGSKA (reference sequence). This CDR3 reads CSARVAGVYNEQFF. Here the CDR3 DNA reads TGCAGTGCTAGAGTAGCGGGTGTCTACAATGAGCAGTTCTTC.

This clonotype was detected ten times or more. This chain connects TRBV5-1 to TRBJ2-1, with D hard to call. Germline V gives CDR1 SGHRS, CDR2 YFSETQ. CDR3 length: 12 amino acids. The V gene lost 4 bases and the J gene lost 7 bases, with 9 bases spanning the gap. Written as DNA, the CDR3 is TGCGCCAGCAGCCAGGAGAGGAATGAGCAGTTCTTC. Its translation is CASSQERNEQFF.

The CDR3 DNA sequence: TGTGCCAGCAGTTTTATACAGGGGAACAGCAATCAGCCCCAGCATTTT. It specifies CASSFIQGNSNQPQHF. The V gene is TRBV28, the J gene TRBJ1-5, with 7 bases fitting TRBD1. V lost 3 bases and J lost 1; bases outside the gene matches: 6. The germline CDR1 and CDR2 sequences are MDHEN and SYDVKM. The CDR3 is 16 amino acids.

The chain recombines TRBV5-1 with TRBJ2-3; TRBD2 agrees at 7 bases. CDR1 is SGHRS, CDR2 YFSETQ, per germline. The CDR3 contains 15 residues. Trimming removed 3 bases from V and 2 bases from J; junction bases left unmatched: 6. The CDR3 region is CASSSSGEFTDTQYF. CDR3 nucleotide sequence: TGCGCCAGCAGCTCGAGCGGGGAATTCACAGATACGCAGTATTTT. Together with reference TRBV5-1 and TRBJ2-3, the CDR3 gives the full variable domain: KAGVTQTPRYLIKTRGQQVTLSCSPISGHRSVSWYQQTPGQGLQFLFEYFSETQRNKGNFPGRFSGRQFSNSRSEMNVSTLELGDSALYLCASSSSGEFTDTQYFGPGTRLTVL.

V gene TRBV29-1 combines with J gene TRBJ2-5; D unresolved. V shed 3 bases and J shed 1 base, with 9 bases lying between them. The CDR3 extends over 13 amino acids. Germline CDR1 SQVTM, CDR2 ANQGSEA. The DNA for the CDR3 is TGCAGCGTTGAGGTGGGGTTCCAAGAGACCCAGTACTTC. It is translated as CSVEVGFQETQYF.

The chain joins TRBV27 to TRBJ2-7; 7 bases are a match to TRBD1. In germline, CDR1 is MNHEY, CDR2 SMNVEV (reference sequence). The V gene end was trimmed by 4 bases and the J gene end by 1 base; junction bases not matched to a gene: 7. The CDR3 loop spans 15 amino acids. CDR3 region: CASSSITGESYEQYF. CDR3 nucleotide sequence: TGTGCCAGCAGTTCAATTACAGGGGAATCCTACGAGCAGTACTTC.

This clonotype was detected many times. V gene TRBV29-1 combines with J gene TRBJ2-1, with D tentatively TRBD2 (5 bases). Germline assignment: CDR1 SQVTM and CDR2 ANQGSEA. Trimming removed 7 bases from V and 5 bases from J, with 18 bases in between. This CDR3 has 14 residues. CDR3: CSATGVRIDNEQFF. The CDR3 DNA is TGCAGCGCTACCGGGGTCCGGATAGACAATGAGCAGTTCTTC.

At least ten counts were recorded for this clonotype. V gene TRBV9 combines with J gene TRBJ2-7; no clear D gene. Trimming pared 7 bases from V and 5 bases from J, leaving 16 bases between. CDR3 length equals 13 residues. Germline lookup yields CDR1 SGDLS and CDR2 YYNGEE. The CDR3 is CASGADAIHEQYF. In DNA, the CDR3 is TGTGCCAGCGGTGCCGACGCCATACACGAGCAGTACTTC. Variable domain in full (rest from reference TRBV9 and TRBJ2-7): DSGVTQTPKHLITATGQRVTLRCSPRSGDLSVYWYQQSLDQGLQFLIQYYNGEERAKGNILERFSAQQFPDLHSELNLSSLELGDSALYFCASGADAIHEQYFGPGTRLTVT.

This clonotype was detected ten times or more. As DNA, the CDR3 is TGCGCCAGCAGCTTGCTTGCGGAGAACACTGAAGCTTTCTTT. This encodes CASSLLAENTEAFF. The V gene is TRBV5-1, the J gene TRBJ1-1; D is undetermined. Trimming removed 1 base from V and 1 base from J, with 8 bases in between. The CDR3 is 14 amino acids. The V gene's germline CDR1 is SGHRS and CDR2 YFSETQ. Together with reference TRBV5-1 and TRBJ1-1, the CDR3 gives the full variable domain: KAGVTQTPRYLIKTRGQQVTLSCSPISGHRSVSWYQQTPGQGLQFLFEYFSETQRNKGNFPGRFSGRQFSNSRSEMNVSTLELGDSALYLCASSLLAENTEAFFGQGTRLTVV.